Below, 7 T cell receptor beta chains from the same sample are listed, as sequenced in a study of human T cells and chemical hapten exposure. Time point meaning: pre-sensitization, week 0. Sample treatment: therapeutic diphenylcyclopropenone sensitization with weekly scalp DPC. MiXCR, applied by TCRdb to the RACE reads, yields one record per CDR3 protein. The sample lists under 200,000 distinct CDR3 sequences, approximately 31% seen once, with about 2.7% in the top ten. This specimen consisted of whole blood, obtained in connection with sensitization to the hapten diphenylcyclopropenone (DPC). Receptors were obtained from a woman aged 30 to 39 with alopecia areata. Some clones in this sample may be carry-over from other donors' samples.

This clonotype came up a few times. This chain connects TRBV28 to TRBJ2-4, with D maybe TRBD2 (7 bases). The germline CDR1 and CDR2 sequences are MDHEN and SYDVKM. The ends were cut back, 8 bases at V and 0 bases at J, with 14 bases in the middle. The CDR3 sequence is 15 residues long. For the CDR3, the DNA is TGTGCCAGCTACTCACGGGGGGCAGCCAAAAACATTCAGTACTTC. This sequence encodes CASYSRGAAKNIQYF.

This clonotype was counted a few times. The chain couples TRBV30 to TRBJ2-1; 9 bases fit TRBD2. J was trimmed by 5 bases and V by 2 bases; bases with no gene match: 4. The CDR3 loop spans 14 amino acids. The germline CDR1 and CDR2 sequences are GTSNPN and SVGIG (reference sequence). CDR3: CAWSRAGGNNEQFF. The CDR3 DNA is TGTGCCTGGAGTAGGGCGGGAGGGAACAATGAGCAGTTCTTC. The entire variable domain, with the rest obtained from reference TRBV30 and TRBJ2-1, is as follows: SQTIHQWPATLVQPVGSPLSLECTVEGTSNPNLYWYRQAAGRGLQLLFYSVGIGQISSEVPQNLSASRPQDRQFILSSKKLLLSDSGFYLCAWSRAGGNNEQFFGPGTRLTVL.

V usage is TRBV7-2 and J usage is TRBJ2-7; D is undetermined. The germline V gene encodes CDR1 SGHTA and CDR2 FQGNSA. This CDR3 region has 13 residues. V was trimmed by 1 base and J by 3 bases, leaving 7 bases between them. CDR3 loop: CASSLEPGYEQYF. The CDR3 DNA is TGTGCCAGCAGCTTAGAGCCGGGCTACGAGCAGTACTTC.

As DNA, the CDR3 is TGTGCCAGCAGGACTAACGATAATTCACCCCTCCACTTT. It yields the protein CASRTNDNSPLHF. J is TRBJ1-6 and V is TRBV27; D uncertain. Looked up from germline, CDR1 is MNHEY and CDR2 is SMNVEV (reference sequence). V was clipped by 6 bases and J by 5 bases, with 8 bases between them. This CDR3 contains 13 residues.

The V gene is TRBV7-3, the J gene TRBJ2-3; 7 bases are shared with TRBD2. The length of the CDR3 is 16 residues. Germline V gene sequence: CDR1 SGHTA, CDR2 FQGTGA. The junction had 10 bases not matched to a gene; V was cut back by 1 base and J by 6 bases. Here the CDR3 DNA reads TGTGCCAGCAGCTTAAAACTCGGCGGGGGAATGGATACGCAGTATTTT. Encoded protein: CASSLKLGGGMDTQYF.

There are a few counts of this clonotype. The rearrangement uses TRBV11-2 and TRBJ2-2; possible D gene TRBD2, 5 bases. Per germline, CDR1 SGHAT and CDR2 FQNNGV. The V end lost 2 bases, the J end lost 5 bases, and 12 bases lay between the germline ends. This CDR3 region has 15 residues. CDR3 protein: CASSLLGSRTGELFF. The CDR3 bases are TGTGCCAGCAGCTTATTAGGGAGTCGGACCGGGGAGCTGTTTTTT.

V and J are TRBV20-1 and TRBJ1-6, with D maybe TRBD1 (5 bases). V shed 1 base and J shed 0 bases, with 10 bases lying between them. The CDR3 has 16 residues. Germline CDR1 is DFQATT and CDR2 is SNEGSKA (reference sequence). Here the CDR3 reads CSARVGRSSYNSPLHF. In DNA, the CDR3 is TGCAGTGCTAGAGTGGGGCGGAGCTCCTATAATTCACCCCTCCACTTT.